This TCR beta chain came from a study of blood T cell repertoires in COVID-19 (dated by TCRdb to about 2020). Study-level background: Collaborator samples came from the United States, Italy and Spain and covered acute and convalescent phases of COVID-19. The prospective study material was composed of cDNA or gDNA derived from T cells, B-cell-depleted T cells, or PBMCs. Subjects who had been exposed to COVID-19, were actively infected with it, or had recovered from it provided the deeply sampled blood TCRbeta repertoires that made up the dataset. The repertoires were made available in a free public database intended to serve as a resource for research on the immune response to SARS-CoV-2. The samples were drawn from two sources: the first 160 participants of the ongoing ImmuneRACE study, and 1,000 to 1,500 subjects contributed by 6 global collaborators. A de-identified subject ID, COVID-19 status, age in years and sex were almost always included in the sample metadata. HLA class I and class II types, where available, came from metadata supplied by the sample provider rather than from assay-based typing.

On this clone itself: Its specific antigen is unknown. Qualities for individual bases were not recorded, and no much larger clone is one base off.

TCRbeta CDR3 regions were amplified from genomic DNA by means of the immunoSEQ Assay, a bias-controlled multiplex PCR. The paper's data handling went like this. The number of nucleated cells in each sample was estimated by amplification of reference gene primers within the assay. To quantify the absolute abundance of each unique TCRbeta CDR3 rearrangement, sequence reads were collapsed and filtered. For each sample, productive Simpson clonality was calculated as the square root of Simpson's diversity index across productive rearrangements. Sourced from immuneACCESS, this table was stored by TCRdb with only in-frame sequences that have V and J called. A share of the clones is absent; for the studies checked, an unresolved V gene accounts for under half, and the remainder has no known explanation. Clone size and the V and J calls come from that table; the DNA yielded D and trimming. The sample table lists some 150,000 clones, roughly 77% of them with a count of one. In total, the top ten clones hold just under 5% of the sample.

At one collaborating source in Seattle, patients were enrolled during active infection and were followed longitudinally through the course of disease. Each collaborating institution followed its own protocols to collect whole blood in K2EDTA tubes. Collaborator samples were shipped for TCRbeta analysis as frozen whole blood, isolated PBMCs, or DNA extracted from either sample type. Beyond this particular receptor, the publication reports: Clinical and demographic metadata were provided uncurated, with the amount varying by source and participant.

Taken from cysteine to phenylalanine, the CDR3 has 16 residues. Only the CDR3 region is kept as DNA, spanning 48 bases read in frame from base 1. Ends trimmed: V by 6 bases, J by 0 bases; bases unmatched to a gene: 10. The germline V gene (reference sequence) provides CDR1 MNHEY and CDR2 SMNVEV. The clonotype originates from a woman in her 70s with COVID-19, enrolled during active disease. The V and J segments used are TRBV27 and TRBJ2-7, with 8 bases in between that match TRBD1. The sequencing input was peripheral blood. The CDR3 reads as follows: CASSYRQGSGSYEQYF. The nucleotide sequence reads TGTGCCAGCAGCTACCGACAGGGGTCAGGCTCCTACGAGCAGTACTTC.